One sample yielded the 27 T cell receptor beta chains listed below, sequenced in a study of T cell responses to AZD1222 COVID-19 vaccine. Libraries were prepared by immunoSEQ multiplex PCR; TCRdb keeps only in-frame clonotypes and omits some of them. This sample has 100,000 to 150,000 clones, with around 89% found just once. The starting material was peripheral blood, obtained 28 days after the second AZD1222 dose. The source of these receptors is an adult who received the AZD1222 COVID-19 vaccine.

This clone was recorded only once. The chain links TRBV18 to TRBJ1-2; 7 bases are a match to TRBD1. Germline lookup yields CDR1 KGHSH and CDR2 LQKENI. Germline trimming cut 0 bases from V and 5 bases from J; bases unmatched to any gene: 6. The CDR3 runs 15 residues. The CDR3 sequence is CASSPPTGWGYGYTF. The CDR3 DNA is TGTGCCAGCTCACCACCGACAGGGTGGGGTTATGGCTACACCTTC.

The V and J genes are TRBV9 and TRBJ2-2; D unclear. The V end lost 3 bases, the J end lost 5 bases, and 17 bases lay between the germline ends. The CDR3 loop spans 16 amino acids. Germline CDR1 is SGDLS and CDR2 is YYNGEE. The CDR3 region is CASSAIPGLQTGELFF. The CDR3 DNA reads TGTGCCAGCAGCGCCATACCGGGTCTTCAAACCGGGGAGCTGTTTTTT.

The gene calls are TRBV2 and TRBJ1-6; D gene uncertain. There are 13 residues in the CDR3. V was clipped by 7 bases and J by 7 bases, with 11 bases between them. Germline V gene data show CDR1 as SNHLY and CDR2 as FYNNEI. The CDR3 DNA follows: TGTGCCAGCACTCGACAAATAAATTCACCCCTCCACTTT. This translates into CASTRQINSPLHF. The whole variable domain, filled in from reference TRBV2 and TRBJ1-6, reads EPEVTQTPSHQVTQMGQEVILRCVPISNHLYFYWYRQILGQKVEFLVSFYNNEISEKSEIFDDQFSVERPDGSNFTLKIRSTKLEDSAMYFCASTRQINSPLHFGNGTRLTVT.

This rearrangement joins TRBV18 to TRBJ2-1; 8 nucleotides agree with TRBD2. CDR1 and CDR2 (germline): KGHSH, LQKENI. CDR3 length equals 16 residues. The V gene end was trimmed by 3 bases and the J gene end by 6 bases; junction bases not matched to a gene: 10. CDR3 coding DNA: TGTGCCAGCTCACCCCCTTTAGCGGGAAAAGGCAATGAGCAGTTCTTC. Translated, it gives CASSPPLAGKGNEQFF.

The rearrangement joins TRBV9 to TRBJ2-3, with a tentative D call TRBD1 (6 bases). The CDR3 totals 14 residues. From germline, CDR1 is SGDLS and CDR2 YYNGEE. Trimming pared 0 bases from V and 5 bases from J, leaving 10 bases between. The DNA for the CDR3 is TGTGCCAGCAGCGTAGGACAGGCTGAAGATACGCAGTATTTT. It specifies CASSVGQAEDTQYF. Complete variable domain (other parts from reference TRBV9 and TRBJ2-3): DSGVTQTPKHLITATGQRVTLRCSPRSGDLSVYWYQQSLDQGLQFLIQYYNGEERAKGNILERFSAQQFPDLHSELNLSSLELGDSALYFCASSVGQAEDTQYFGPGTRLTVL.

The chain couples TRBV7-6 to TRBJ2-3; TRBD1 matches 10 bases. V lost 6 bases to trimming and J lost 5 bases; unmatched junction nucleotides: 14. The germline V gene encodes CDR1 SGHVS and CDR2 FNYEAQ. This CDR3 spans 17 amino acids. The CDR3 bases are TGTGCCAGCAGAGACAGGGGGCGAGGGCTAGCGGGAGATACGCAGTATTTT. Residues: CASRDRGRGLAGDTQYF.

This sequence joins TRBV28 and TRBJ2-1, with D hard to call. Trimming removed 3 bases at V and 8 bases at J, with 8 bases between. The V gene's germline CDR1 is MDHEN and CDR2 SYDVKM. The CDR3 has 12 residues. This chain's CDR3 is CASSFVRYEQFF. The DNA for the CDR3 is TGTGCCAGCAGTTTCGTTAGGTATGAGCAGTTCTTC.

The gene calls are TRBV4-1 and TRBJ2-3, with D perhaps TRBD1 (6 bases). The CDR3 consists of 15 residues. Germline-derived CDR1 and CDR2 are MGHRA and YSYEKL. V lost 1 base, J lost 2 bases, and 10 bases lay in between. This CDR3 reads CASSQVWTATDTQYF. CDR3 in DNA: TGCGCCAGCAGCCAAGTTTGGACAGCCACAGATACGCAGTATTTT.

This chain connects TRBV11-2 to TRBJ2-7; TRBD2 is a possible D gene (5 bases). Between the trimmed V and J ends, which lost 0 bases and 6 bases, there was a span of 6 bases. The CDR3 extends over 12 amino acids. Germline V gene lookup returns CDR1 SGHAT and CDR2 FQNNGV. CDR3 nucleotide sequence: TGTGCCAGCAGCTTAGAAGGGAGCGAGCAGTACTTC. Amino acids: CASSLEGSEQYF.

CDR3 region: CASSYSGPMNTEAFF. The DNA for the CDR3 is TGTGCCAGCAGTTACTCGGGCCCAATGAACACTGAAGCTTTCTTT. The gene calls are TRBV6-5 and TRBJ1-1; D uncertain. The V end lost 0 bases, the J end lost 0 bases, and 8 bases lay between the germline ends. The germline V gene encodes CDR1 MNHEY and CDR2 SVGAGI. CDR3 length: 15 residues.

The chain links TRBV7-3 to TRBJ2-7, with 10 nucleotides matching TRBD2. Germline CDR1 SGHTA, CDR2 FQGTGA. The CDR3 is made up of 15 amino acids. Losses at the gene ends were 5 bases for V and 3 bases for J; bases not matched to a gene: 7. The CDR3 DNA reads TGTGCCAGCAGCCGTTTAGCGGGAGGAGACTACGAGCAGTACTTC. Translating it yields CASSRLAGGDYEQYF.

This clone appeared once. The J gene is TRBJ2-7, the V gene TRBV7-8, with D uncertain. Trimming pared 4 bases from V and 3 bases from J, leaving 10 bases between. The CDR3 length is 13 residues. Per germline, CDR1 SGHVS and CDR2 FQNEAQ. CDR3 sequence (DNA): TGTGCCAGCAGCTCGCAGACCGGCTACGAGCAGTACTTC. Residues: CASSSQTGYEQYF.

This chain connects TRBV5-1 to TRBJ2-7, with D perhaps matching TRBD2 (6 bases). The ends were cut back, 2 bases at V and 4 bases at J, with 7 bases in the middle. Per germline, CDR1 SGHRS and CDR2 YFSETQ. The CDR3 consists of 12 residues. The CDR3 nucleotides are TGCGCCAGCAGCTTTGCGGGGTACGAGCAGTACTTC. Protein sequence: CASSFAGYEQYF.

The V gene is TRBV6-5, the J gene TRBJ1-5; possibly TRBD1 for D (5 bases). This CDR3 contains 15 residues. Trimming cost V 6 bases and J 7 bases, with 19 bases left between them. In germline, CDR1 is MNHEY, CDR2 SVGAGI. The CDR3 is CASRGTISQRQPQHF. Here the CDR3 DNA reads TGTGCCAGCAGAGGGACCATTAGCCAGCGCCAGCCCCAGCATTTT.

The V gene is TRBV19, the J gene TRBJ2-1; possibly TRBD1 for D (5 bases). Per germline, CDR1 LNHDA and CDR2 SQIVND (reference sequence). This CDR3 comprises 17 residues. V was cut by 3 bases and J by 0 bases, with 15 bases left in between. In DNA, the CDR3 is TGTGCCAGTAGTATCCCCGGACACATTAGCTCCTACAATGAGCAGTTCTTC. Protein sequence: CASSIPGHISSYNEQFF.

V usage is TRBV5-6 and J usage is TRBJ1-1, with 11 nucleotides matching TRBD1. Germline V lookup: CDR1 SGHDT, CDR2 YYEEEE. The CDR3 contains 15 residues. V dropped 0 bases and J dropped 10; count of bases not matched to a gene: 8. The CDR3 DNA reads TGTGCCAGCAGCTTGGACCCGGGACAGGGGGTAGGAGCTTTCTTT. Translated: CASSLDPGQGVGAFF.

This clone was detected only once. The chain links TRBV7-9 to TRBJ2-5; D gene unclear. Germline V gene lookup returns CDR1 SEHNR and CDR2 FQNEAQ (reference sequence). The CDR3 consists of 16 residues. V lost 0 bases and J lost 1, with 12 bases in between. CDR3 sequence reads: CASSLASWYSQETQYF. Here the CDR3 DNA reads TGTGCCAGCAGCTTAGCGTCATGGTACAGCCAAGAGACCCAGTACTTC.

The rearrangement uses TRBV18 and TRBJ1-1; D is unclear. Trimming took off 6 bases at V and 5 bases at J, with 16 bases between the two ends. CDR3 length: 14 amino acids. Germline CDR1 is KGHSH and CDR2 is LQKENI. The CDR3 sequence: CASSRNKAGTEAFF. CDR3 coding DNA: TGTGCCAGCTCCCGGAACAAGGCGGGGACTGAAGCTTTCTTT.

The chain employs TRBV28 and TRBJ2-7; D remains unclear. CDR1 is MDHEN and CDR2 is SYDVKM in the germline V gene. This CDR3 region has 15 residues. Trimming pared 5 bases from V and 2 bases from J, leaving 16 bases between. The CDR3 DNA follows: TGTGCCAGCAGTAGCTGGACGGGCCCAACCTACGAGCAGTACTTC. It encodes CASSSWTGPTYEQYF.

The sample holds one count of this clone. This chain connects TRBV6-5 to TRBJ2-5; D not certain. The V and J ends lost 0 bases and 3 bases respectively, with 14 bases between them. The CDR3 is 16 amino acids. CDR1 and CDR2 (germline): MNHEY, SVGAGI. The CDR3 sequence: CASSYSSRITKETQYF. For the CDR3, the DNA is TGTGCCAGCAGTTACTCCAGCCGGATCACGAAAGAGACCCAGTACTTC.

V gene TRBV13 combines with J gene TRBJ2-7, with 9 bases aligning to TRBD1. The trim removed 2 bases at V and 2 bases at J, leaving 4 bases unmatched. Germline V gives CDR1 PRHDT, CDR2 FYEKMQ (reference sequence). The CDR3 consists of 15 residues. CDR3 amino acids: CASSLRGQGPYEQYF. DNA for the CDR3: TGTGCCAGCAGCTTAAGGGGACAGGGTCCCTACGAGCAGTACTTC.

This chain's CDR3 is CASSWGATGYTDTQYF. CDR3 DNA sequence: TGCGCCAGCAGCTGGGGGGCGACAGGATACACAGATACGCAGTATTTT. J is TRBJ2-3 and V is TRBV5-1; perhaps D is TRBD1 or TRBD2 (6 bases each). V dropped 3 bases and J dropped 2 bases, with 16 bases sitting between them. Germline loops: CDR1 SGHRS, CDR2 YFSETQ. The CDR3 has 16 residues.

The chain combines TRBV5-4 with TRBJ1-1; 9 bases fit TRBD1. The CDR3 is 15 amino acids. Germline V gene data show CDR1 as SGHNT and CDR2 as YYREEE (reference sequence). The V and J ends lost 4 bases and 3 bases, in that order; junction bases with no gene match: 7. Here the CDR3 reads CASSVKQGAHTEAFF. The DNA of the CDR3 is TGTGCCAGCAGCGTGAAACAGGGGGCGCACACTGAAGCTTTCTTT.

This clone was counted a few times. The V call is TRBV5-1, the J call TRBJ2-1, with no clear D. From germline, CDR1 is SGHRS and CDR2 YFSETQ. V lost 2 bases to trimming and J lost 5 bases, with 14 bases between them. There are 15 residues in the CDR3. The CDR3 DNA reads as TGCGCCAGCAGCTTAGCTCTCGGTCCCAACAATGAGCAGTTCTTC. Its translation: CASSLALGPNNEQFF.

V is TRBV7-9 and J is TRBJ1-2; TRBD1 is a possible D gene (6 bases). CDR3 length: 15 residues. The germline V gene encodes CDR1 SEHNR and CDR2 FQNEAQ (reference sequence). The V end lost 5 bases, the J end lost 5 bases, and 18 bases lay between the germline ends. The CDR3, as DNA: TGTGCCAGCAGCCCCCCGCCAGGGGCGGGATATGGCTACACCTTC. It encodes CASSPPPGAGYGYTF.

V gene TRBV3-1 (or the pseudogene TRBV3-2) combines with J gene TRBJ2-1; D possibly matches TRBD1 or TRBD2 (5 bases each). The V end was cut by 0 bases, the J end by 10 bases, with 16 bases between. Germline V CDR1 and CDR2: LGHDT, YNNKEL (reference sequence). The CDR3 runs 15 residues. CDR3 protein: CASSQDGGSGDEQFF. CDR3 bases: TGTGCCAGCAGCCAAGATGGCGGGTCCGGGGACGAGCAGTTCTTC.

This chain uses TRBV10-1 with TRBJ2-1; either TRBD1 or TRBD2 may fit D (5 bases each). Trimming took off 4 bases at V and 2 bases at J, with 12 bases between the two ends. This CDR3 comprises 15 residues. Germline V gene sequence: CDR1 WNHNN, CDR2 SYGVQD (reference sequence). The CDR3 nucleotides read TGCGCCAGCAGTGGGGGGAGTGGCGCCTACAATGAGCAGTTCTTC. It translates to CASSGGSGAYNEQFF.